This entry concerns a single T cell receptor beta chain. Measured with immunoSEQ multiplex PCR; TCRdb has only the in-frame clones, and not every one. The table has under 250,000 clones, approximately 85% seen once. The germline CDR1 and CDR2 sequences are SGDLS and YYNGEE. This CDR3 is 15 amino acids long. V was shortened by 2 bases and J by 1 base, with 12 bases between the two germline ends. This entry is derived from a study of blood T cell repertoires in COVID-19. The clonotype was recovered from an elderly woman with COVID-19, enrolled during active disease. The chain carries TRBV9 and TRBJ1-1; D uncertain. Material for sequencing was peripheral blood. CDR3 nucleotide sequence: TGTGCCAGCAGCGTCTCACAGTTGGGGAACACTGAAGCTTTCTTT. Translating gives CASSVSQLGNTEAFF.